One sample yielded the 13 T cell receptor beta chains listed below, sequenced in a study of ipilimumab plus nivolumab after autologous stem cell transplantation. The data were produced by immunoSEQ multiplex PCR, yet TCRdb's version contains in-frame clones alone and is incomplete. The data show 17,000 or so clones, roughly 80% seen once. Sequenced here: PBMCs, sampled in a trial of ipilimumab plus nivolumab as post-transplant consolidation. These receptors all come from a male donor with diffuse large B-cell lymphoma.

V is TRBV7-8 and J is TRBJ1-4, with 8 positions matching TRBD1. The CDR3 sequence is 17 residues long. Germline V gene data show CDR1 as SGHVS and CDR2 as FQNEAQ. V was pared by 1 base and J by 8 bases, with 12 bases of the junction left unmatched. Written as DNA, the CDR3 is TGTGCCAGCAGCTTAGTGGCAGGGGGCGGCTTTTGGGAAAAACTGTTTTTT. Its translation: CASSLVAGGGFWEKLFF.

By proportion, this clone is medium-sized. Other DNA sequences of this sample code for an identical CDR3. The rearrangement joins TRBV18 to TRBJ2-2, with unresolved D. Germline loops: CDR1 KGHSH, CDR2 LQKENI. This CDR3 spans 15 amino acids. The V gene lost 1 base and the J gene lost 5 bases, with 11 bases spanning the gap. CDR3 nucleotide sequence: TGTGCCAGCTCACCACTGGACGATTCAACCGGGGAGCTGTTTTTT. As protein: CASSPLDDSTGELFF. Complete variable domain (other parts from reference TRBV18 and TRBJ2-2): NAGVMQNPRHLVRRRGQEARLRCSPMKGHSHVYWYRQLPEEGLKFMVYLQKENIIDESGMPKERFSAEFPKEGPSILRIQQVVRGDSAAYFCASSPLDDSTGELFFGEGSRLTVL.

The chain carries TRBV12-5 and TRBJ1-5; D uncertain. The CDR3 is made up of 15 amino acids. Germline V gene data show CDR1 as LGHNT and CDR2 as FRNRAP. The V end was cut by 6 bases, the J end by 6 bases, with 18 bases between. The CDR3 DNA is TGTGCTAGTGGGTTTGGAAGGGAGGGCCGTCAGCCCCAGCATTTT. Translated: CASGFGREGRQPQHF. Together with reference TRBV12-5 and TRBJ1-5, the CDR3 gives the full variable domain: DARVTQTPRHKVTEMGQEVTMRCQPILGHNTVFWYRQTMMQGLELLAYFRNRAPLDDSGMPKDRFSAEMPDATLATLKIQPSEPRDSAVYFCASGFGREGRQPQHFGDGTRLSIL.

V usage is TRBV6-1 and J usage is TRBJ2-6; the D gene is possibly TRBD2 (5 bases). The germline V gene has CDR1 MNHNS and CDR2 SASEGT. Trimming removed 4 bases from V and 1 base from J, with 14 bases in between. The CDR3 is 17 residues long. CDR3 DNA: TGTGCCAGCAGTGCCCGAGGGCAGAATTCTGGGGCCAACGTCCTGACTTTC. Protein: CASSARGQNSGANVLTF.

A word on this clone: The junction differs from germline at one of its ends, possibly a read error. The chain couples TRBV7-7 to TRBJ1-1; 7 bases map to TRBD1. The CDR3 spans 14 residues. Germline V gene sequence: CDR1 SSHAT, CDR2 FNYEAQ (reference sequence). The CDR3 loop reads CASRDRARNTEAFF. The CDR3 DNA reads TGTGCTAGCAGAGACAGGGCGAGGAACACTGAAGCTTTCTTT.

This chain links TRBV9 with TRBJ2-2; D is perhaps TRBD2 (5 bases). The CDR3 sequence is 14 residues long. Deletions cut 3 bases from V and 4 bases from J, with 10 bases between. Germline-derived CDR1 and CDR2 are SGDLS and YYNGEE. CDR3 residues: CASSAKSGTGELFF. The CDR3 DNA reads TGTGCCAGCAGCGCGAAGAGCGGCACCGGGGAGCTGTTTTTT. The whole variable domain, filled in from reference TRBV9 and TRBJ2-2, reads DSGVTQTPKHLITATGQRVTLRCSPRSGDLSVYWYQQSLDQGLQFLIQYYNGEERAKGNILERFSAQQFPDLHSELNLSSLELGDSALYFCASSAKSGTGELFFGEGSRLTVL.

This chain connects TRBV7-8 to TRBJ2-1; D perhaps matches TRBD2 (6 bases). This CDR3 has 13 amino acids. Germline CDR1 is SGHVS and CDR2 is FQNEAQ. Trimming stripped 8 bases from V and 4 bases from J, with 12 bases between. CDR3 bases: TGTGCCAGCGTTGGGGAGGCATACAATGAGCAGTTCTTC. Its protein is CASVGEAYNEQFF.

V is TRBV19 and J is TRBJ2-2; the D gene is possibly TRBD1 (6 bases). Germline CDR1 and CDR2: LNHDA and SQIVND (reference sequence). The length of the CDR3 is 16 residues. V dropped 3 bases and J dropped 6 bases, with 17 bases sitting between them. The chain's CDR3 is CASSIARQGKSGELFF. The CDR3 nucleotides read TGTGCCAGTAGTATCGCGAGGCAGGGGAAATCCGGGGAGCTGTTTTTT.

The V gene is TRBV7-2, the J gene TRBJ1-2; no reliable D call. Germline CDR1 and CDR2: SGHTA and FQGNSA. CDR3 size: 14 residues. V was clipped by 1 base and J by 4 bases, with 10 bases between them. CDR3 protein: CASSLVPGLYGYTF. DNA of the CDR3: TGTGCCAGCAGCTTAGTCCCGGGCCTCTATGGCTACACCTTC.

This clone qualifies as medium-sized. The chain carries TRBV6-6 and TRBJ1-2; D is possibly TRBD1 (6 bases). Looked up from germline, CDR1 is MNHNY and CDR2 is SVGAGI (reference sequence). V dropped 5 bases and J dropped 4 bases, with 11 bases sitting between them. The CDR3 spans 13 residues. The DNA for the CDR3 is TGTGCCAGCAGTAAAACAGGGTCCTATGGCTACACCTTC. Encoded protein: CASSKTGSYGYTF.

A word on this clone: One end of the junction fails to match germline, which may point to a read error. Different DNA sequences within this sample yield the same CDR3. J is TRBJ1-5 and V is TRBV7-9; tentative D call: TRBD1 (6 bases). The CDR3 is 16 amino acids. CDR1 is SEHNR and CDR2 is FQNEAQ in the germline V gene (reference sequence). The CDR3 here is CASSQDYGGPNQPQHF. DNA of the CDR3: TGCGCCAGCAGCCAAGATTACGGGGGCCCTAATCAGCCCCAGCATTTT.

The chain has TRBV6-1 and TRBJ1-3; unclear D gene. The germline gives CDR1 MNHNS, CDR2 SASEGT. This CDR3 is 15 amino acids long. With 4 bases removed from V and 0 bases from J, the gap between germline ends came to 10 bases. CDR3 region: CASSVPFSSGNTIYF. The CDR3 DNA reads as TGTGCCAGCAGTGTCCCGTTCAGCTCTGGAAACACCATATATTTT.

This chain links TRBV5-8 with TRBJ2-5, with 7 bases identical to TRBD2. The CDR3 runs to 15 residues. After removal of 0 bases from V and 1 base from J, the junction contained 3 bases not matched to a gene. Germline V gene data show CDR1 as SGHTS and CDR2 as YDEGEE. The CDR3 DNA sequence: TGTGCCAGCAGCTTGGAAGCGGGGACCCAAGAGACCCAGTACTTC. Translating gives CASSLEAGTQETQYF.